This TCR beta chain was captured by sequencing in a study of cytomegalovirus exposure and HLA in healthy donors. General study results and limits: The TCR clusters that emerged in the first cohort tended, a later analysis found, to co-occur in the 110 or so validation repertoires. In vitro checks showed that a few CMV-associated chains really do target CMV antigens. The study designated about 160 TCR beta chains cytomegalovirus-associated.

Assay: immunoSEQ multiplex PCR; the TCRdb copy retains only in-frame clones and omits some. This sample carries some 150,000 clones, about nine tenths of them seen once, and the ten largest clones take under 8%. Regarding this clone: The antigen remains undetermined.

Germline-derived CDR1 and CDR2 are SNHLY and FYNNEI. J was trimmed by 3 bases and V by 6 bases; bases with no gene match: 4. CDR3 length: 13 amino acids. The specimen was PBMCs. The TCR was taken from a woman aged 25 to 45 in good health and CMV-seropositive. The rearrangement joins TRBV2 to TRBJ1-2, with 7 bases matching TRBD1. The CDR3 nucleotides are TGTGCCAGCAGGGGAACAGGGGACTATGGCTACACCTTC. Translation: CASRGTGDYGYTF.